One and the same sample provided the 30 T cell receptor beta chains below, sequenced in a study of control samples from healthy donors and cancer patients. TCRdb's copy holds only in-frame clones and misses some; the assay was immunoSEQ multiplex PCR. Of around 110,000 clones in the sample, over 90% are singletons; the top ten hold approximately 2.5%. Sample: blood. Receptor source: a man aged 30 to 45 in good health.

The chain employs TRBV7-2 and TRBJ2-7; TRBD2 aligns across 8 bases. With 4 bases clipped from V and 3 bases from J, the junction kept 2 bases outside the gene matches. This CDR3 has 13 amino acids. Per the germline V gene, CDR1 is SGHTA and CDR2 is FQGNSA. CDR3 coding DNA: TGTGCCAGCAGCTCAGGGACTAGCTACGAGCAGTACGTC. Its protein product is CASSSGTSYEQYV.

The V and J genes are TRBV27 and TRBJ1-5; D gene ambiguous. The CDR3 loop spans 17 amino acids. Germline V lookup: CDR1 MNHEY, CDR2 SMNVEV (reference sequence). The ends were cut back, 5 bases at V and 5 bases at J, with 22 bases in the middle. The DNA of the CDR3 is TGTGCCAGCAGTCTACTCCCGGGGTCACCTCCCTATCAGCCCCAGCATTTT. Protein product: CASSLLPGSPPYQPQHF.

The chain recombines TRBV4-2 with TRBJ1-3, with TRBD1 identical over 7 bases. The V segment lost 1 base and the J segment 3 bases; nucleotides outside the gene matches: 3. Germline values: CDR1 LGHNA, CDR2 YNFKEQ. The CDR3 is 15 residues long. As DNA, the CDR3 is TGTGCCAGCAGCCAAGGACAGGGTAATGGAAACACCATATATTTT. Protein product: CASSQGQGNGNTIYF.

The gene calls are TRBV10-1 and TRBJ1-2; unclear D gene. Trimming pared 2 bases from V and 5 bases from J, leaving 9 bases between. Looked up from germline, CDR1 is WNHNN and CDR2 is SYGVQD (reference sequence). The CDR3 length is 13 residues. The CDR3 nucleotides read TGCGCCAGCAGTGAGACGGCAGCTTATGGCTACACCTTC. Translated, it gives CASSETAAYGYTF.

The V gene is TRBV19, the J gene TRBJ2-1; TRBD2 matches at 9 bases. Germline-derived CDR1 and CDR2 are LNHDA and SQIVND (reference sequence). J was trimmed by 8 bases and V by 3 bases; bases with no gene match: 14. The CDR3 is 17 residues long. The CDR3 DNA sequence: TGTGCCAGTAGTATGGGGGTTGGGCTAGCGGGGCCCTATGAGCAGTTCTTC. As protein: CASSMGVGLAGPYEQFF.

The chain has TRBV5-5 and TRBJ1-5, with a tentative D call TRBD1 (5 bases). The CDR3 totals 13 residues. CDR1 and CDR2 from the germline V gene are SGHKS and YYEKEE (reference sequence). The V end was cut by 4 bases, the J end by 4 bases, with 9 bases between. The CDR3 DNA sequence: TGTGCCAGCAGCAGGGACTGGAATCAGCCCCAGCATTTT. Its translation is CASSRDWNQPQHF. Full variable domain (rest looked up from reference TRBV5-5 and TRBJ1-5): DAGVTQSPTHLIKTRGQQVTLRCSPISGHKSVSWYQQVLGQGPQFIFQYYEKEERGRGNFPDRFSARQFPNYSSELNVNALLLGDSALYLCASSRDWNQPQHFGDGTRLSIL.

Of note for this clone: One end of the junction fails to match germline, which may point to a read error. Other nucleotide sequences in the sample specify the same CDR3. V and J are TRBV11-2 and TRBJ2-1; TRBD2 matches at 11 bases. The CDR3 is 18 amino acids. Germline CDR1 reads SGHAT; CDR2 reads FQNNGV. For the CDR3, the DNA is TGCGCCAGCAGCTCGACTAGCGGGGTCACACCTTGGGACAATGAGCAGTTCTTC. As protein: CASSSTSGVTPWDNEQFF. Using reference TRBV11-2 and TRBJ2-1 for the parts outside the CDR3, the full variable domain is EAGVAQSPRYKIIEKRQSVAFWCNPISGHATLYWYQQILGQGPKLLIQFQNNGVVDDSQLPKDRFSAERLKGVDSTLKIQPAKLEDSAVYLCASSSTSGVTPWDNEQFFGPGTRLTVL.

The chain uses TRBV28 and TRBJ1-1; a possible D gene is TRBD1 (5 bases). In germline, CDR1 is MDHEN, CDR2 SYDVKM. The CDR3 extends over 13 amino acids. Trimming pared 5 bases from V and 11 bases from J, leaving 18 bases between. The CDR3 sequence is CASSTPTDSRAFF. The CDR3 DNA is TGTGCCAGCAGTACACCGACAGACAGTAGGGCTTTCTTT.

The chain combines TRBV11-2 with TRBJ1-2; a weak D match, TRBD1 (6 bases). V shed 2 bases and J shed 3 bases, with 13 bases lying between them. This CDR3 contains 15 residues. CDR1 and CDR2 from the germline V gene are SGHAT and FQNNGV. This chain's CDR3 is CASSLLPGADYGYTF. DNA for the CDR3: TGTGCCAGCAGCTTATTGCCGGGGGCGGACTATGGCTACACCTTC.

The chain uses TRBV5-1 and TRBJ2-5; D possibly corresponds to TRBD1 (6 bases). The germline V gene encodes CDR1 SGHRS and CDR2 YFSETQ. Deletions cut 0 bases from V and 4 bases from J, with 13 bases between. The CDR3 is made up of 15 amino acids. The DNA of the CDR3 is TGCGCCAGCAGCTTGGGGTTGGGGGCCCCAGAGACCCAGTACTTC. Encoded protein: CASSLGLGAPETQYF. The entire variable domain, with the rest obtained from reference TRBV5-1 and TRBJ2-5, is as follows: KAGVTQTPRYLIKTRGQQVTLSCSPISGHRSVSWYQQTPGQGLQFLFEYFSETQRNKGNFPGRFSGRQFSNSRSEMNVSTLELGDSALYLCASSLGLGAPETQYFGPGTRLLVL.

This chain joins TRBV3-1 (or the pseudogene TRBV3-2) and TRBJ2-5; TRBD2 is a possible D gene (7 bases). Germline V gene lookup returns CDR1 LGHDT and CDR2 YNNKEL (reference sequence). CDR3 size: 18 residues. V was pared by 4 bases and J by 0 bases, with 21 bases between. The CDR3 spells CASSPGIVAGAHQETQYF. CDR3 nucleotide sequence: TGTGCCAGCAGCCCCGGAATAGTGGCGGGGGCGCACCAAGAGACCCAGTACTTC.

This CDR3 reads CASSPSTGRSSGNTIYF. CDR3 nucleotide sequence: TGTGCCAGCTCACCCAGCACAGGACGGAGCTCTGGAAACACCATATATTTT. The chain has TRBV18 and TRBJ1-3; tentative D call: TRBD1 (5 bases). This CDR3 is built from 17 residues. V lost 3 bases to trimming and J lost 0 bases, with 15 bases between them. Germline V gives CDR1 KGHSH, CDR2 LQKENI.

The rearrangement uses TRBV18 and TRBJ2-1; 7 nucleotides align to TRBD2. Germline CDR1 and CDR2: KGHSH and LQKENI. CDR3 length: 16 amino acids. The V gene end was trimmed by 3 bases and the J gene end by 3 bases; junction bases not matched to a gene: 8. This chain's CDR3 is CASSPLSGDLYNEQFF. CDR3 nucleotides: TGTGCCAGCTCACCTCTGAGCGGGGATCTCTACAATGAGCAGTTCTTC.

The chain has TRBV3-1 (or the pseudogene TRBV3-2) and TRBJ2-5; possibly TRBD1 or TRBD2 for D (5 bases each). Germline V gives CDR1 LGHDT, CDR2 YNNKEL (reference sequence). Trimming stripped 0 bases from V and 5 bases from J, with 10 bases between. The CDR3 spans 14 residues. The CDR3 reads CASSQDSGAETQYF. The CDR3 nucleotides read TGTGCCAGCAGCCAAGATTCCGGGGCTGAGACCCAGTACTTC.

This clone was seen a single time. The genes are TRBV4-1 and TRBJ1-1; D is undetermined. Germline CDR1 reads MGHRA; CDR2 reads YSYEKL. V gave up 1 base and J gave up 2 bases, with 8 bases separating them. The CDR3 extends over 14 amino acids. The CDR3 region is CASSQGQVNTEAFF. The CDR3 coding sequence is TGCGCCAGCAGCCAAGGGCAGGTAAACACTGAAGCTTTCTTT.

This clone was found once. The V gene is TRBV21-1, the J gene TRBJ1-2. TRBV21-1 is a listed pseudogene. The CDR3 sequence is 14 residues long. The CDR3 DNA sequence: TGTGCCAGCAGCCCCCGGACGAGGAACTATGGCTACACCTTC. Residues: CASSPRTRNYGYTF.

The J gene is TRBJ2-7, the V gene TRBV21-1; TRBD1 is the table's D call and was not checked against the DNA. TRBV21-1 is termed a pseudogene. The CDR3 sequence is 18 residues long. The CDR3 is CASSKGEQFGTGDGGGYV. Written as DNA, the CDR3 is TGTGCCAGCAGCAAAGGTGAGCAGTTTGGGACAGGGGATGGTGGGGGGTACGTC.

This chain uses TRBV19 with TRBJ1-1; D is unresolved. The CDR3 contains 13 residues. Deletions cut 6 bases from V and 1 base from J, with 9 bases between. Germline CDR1 reads LNHDA; CDR2 reads SQIVND (reference sequence). The chain's CDR3 is CASSQKPNTEAFF. In DNA, the CDR3 is TGTGCCAGTAGCCAGAAACCGAACACTGAAGCTTTCTTT.

The chain recombines TRBV2 with TRBJ1-1, with a weak D call TRBD1 (6 bases). The CDR3 runs 14 residues. From germline, CDR1 is SNHLY and CDR2 FYNNEI. V was shortened by 5 bases and J by 2 bases, with 12 bases between the two germline ends. The CDR3: CASSKGTPNTEAFF. Here the CDR3 DNA reads TGTGCCAGCAGTAAAGGGACACCAAACACTGAAGCTTTCTTT.

This clone occurred once. This chain connects TRBV6-5 to TRBJ2-5; TRBD2 might be the D (6 bases). V dropped 7 bases and J dropped 9 bases, with 24 bases sitting between them. Germline CDR1 and CDR2: MNHEY and SVGAGI. CDR3 size: 15 residues. The CDR3 bases are TGTGCCAGCAATACACGAAAGGGACTCAGAGGGGCCCAGTACTTC. Translated: CASNTRKGLRGAQYF.

CDR3 sequence (DNA): TGTGCCAGCAGTTTTCCAGGGGGCTATGGCTACACCTTC. It yields the protein CASSFPGGYGYTF. The gene calls are TRBV12-3 or TRBV12-4 and TRBJ1-2; 7 bases are a match to TRBD1. CDR3 length: 13 amino acids. The V segment lost 3 bases and the J segment 4 bases; nucleotides outside the gene matches: 2.

This chain joins TRBV9 and TRBJ1-1; the D gene is possibly TRBD1 (5 bases). V was clipped by 4 bases and J by 5 bases, with 15 bases between them. Per germline, CDR1 SGDLS and CDR2 YYNGEE. The CDR3 spans 14 residues. The CDR3 DNA is TGTGCCAGCAGCTTAACAGGACCGGGTACTGAAGCTTTCTTT. This gives the protein CASSLTGPGTEAFF.

The V call is TRBV5-1, the J call TRBJ1-2; TRBD1 matches at 7 bases. V gave up 0 bases and J gave up 7 bases; unmatched junction bases: 18. Germline assignment: CDR1 SGHRS and CDR2 YFSETQ. The CDR3 length is 18 residues. Here the CDR3 reads CASSLAMGLPGQPIGYTF. In nucleotides, the CDR3 is TGCGCCAGCAGCTTGGCCATGGGGCTTCCGGGACAGCCCATTGGCTACACCTTC. The full variable domain, rest sourced from reference TRBV5-1 and TRBJ1-2, is KAGVTQTPRYLIKTRGQQVTLSCSPISGHRSVSWYQQTPGQGLQFLFEYFSETQRNKGNFPGRFSGRQFSNSRSEMNVSTLELGDSALYLCASSLAMGLPGQPIGYTFGSGTRLTVV.

The rearrangement joins TRBV5-4 to TRBJ1-2; a possible D gene is TRBD1 (6 bases). Germline V CDR1 and CDR2: SGHNT, YYREEE (reference sequence). V was cut by 3 bases and J by 7 bases, with 19 bases left in between. This CDR3 has 15 residues. CDR3 sequence (DNA): TGTGCCAGCAGCTCCCGGGTTGGAGGGGGGGGTGGCTACACCTTC. Translation gives CASSSRVGGGGGYTF.

This rearrangement joins TRBV28 to TRBJ1-1; TRBD1 matches at 11 bases. Germline CDR1 MDHEN, CDR2 SYDVKM. V was pared by 3 bases and J by 4 bases, with 1 base of the junction left unmatched. CDR3 length equals 14 residues. CDR3 in DNA: TGTGCCAGCAGTTTCGGGACAGGGGGCACTGAAGCTTTCTTT. Amino acid sequence: CASSFGTGGTEAFF.

This clone is a singleton in its sample. The chain couples TRBV6-1 to TRBJ1-4; the D gene is possibly TRBD1 (6 bases). This CDR3 is built from 14 residues. Trimming took off 2 bases at V and 7 bases at J, with 11 bases between the two ends. Per the germline V gene, CDR1 is MNHNS and CDR2 is SASEGT. CDR3 residues: CASSEWPGVEKLFF. CDR3 DNA: TGTGCCAGCAGTGAATGGCCAGGGGTTGAAAAACTGTTTTTT.

This clone was seen just once. The V call is TRBV10-1, the J call TRBJ1-1; no definite D call. With 10 bases removed from V and 2 bases from J, the gap between germline ends came to 17 bases. The CDR3 runs 14 residues. The germline gives CDR1 WNHNN, CDR2 SYGVQD (reference sequence). Written as DNA, the CDR3 is TGCGCCACAATCAGAGACACCAAAAACACTGAAGCTTTCTTT. Amino acids: CATIRDTKNTEAFF.

The V call is TRBV2, the J call TRBJ1-5, with TRBD1 matching 7 bases. In germline, CDR1 is SNHLY, CDR2 FYNNEI. Losses at the gene ends were 7 bases for V and 5 bases for J; bases not matched to a gene: 8. The CDR3 totals 14 residues. The CDR3 region has the DNA TGTGCCAGCAATTTCAGGGGGGATCATCAGCCCCAGCATTTT. Translating it yields CASNFRGDHQPQHF.

The rearrangement uses TRBV30 and TRBJ1-6, with no clear D. CDR1 GTSNPN and CDR2 SVGIG come from the germline V gene (reference sequence). Trimming took off 5 bases at V and 0 bases at J, with 8 bases between the two ends. This CDR3 has 14 amino acids. As DNA, the CDR3 is TGTGCCTGGGGGCCCGGCTCCTATAATTCACCCCTCCACTTT. Protein sequence: CAWGPGSYNSPLHF.

V gene TRBV25-1 combines with J gene TRBJ1-6; D gene unclear. V shed 0 bases and J shed 4 bases, with 10 bases lying between them. CDR3 length: 16 residues. From germline, CDR1 is MGHDK and CDR2 SYGVNS. In DNA form, the CDR3 reads TGTGCCAGCAGTGAATATATGACGGTGTATAATTCACCCCTCCACTTT. Translated, it gives CASSEYMTVYNSPLHF.